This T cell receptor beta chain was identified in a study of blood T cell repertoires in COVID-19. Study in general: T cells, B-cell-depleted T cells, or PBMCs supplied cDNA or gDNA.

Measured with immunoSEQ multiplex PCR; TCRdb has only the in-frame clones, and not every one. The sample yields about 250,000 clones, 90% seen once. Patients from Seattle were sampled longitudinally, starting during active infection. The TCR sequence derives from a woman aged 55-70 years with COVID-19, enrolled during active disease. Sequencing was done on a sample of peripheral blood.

The CDR3 sequence is CASSLRMAARASGNTIYF. The CDR3 DNA reads TGTGCCAGCAGCTTGAGGATGGCAGCCAGGGCCTCTGGAAACACCATATATTTT. J is TRBJ1-3 and V is TRBV7-2; the D gene is possibly TRBD1 (5 bases). The germline CDR1 and CDR2 sequences are SGHTA and FQGNSA. This CDR3 contains 18 residues. The ends were cut back, 3 bases at V and 0 bases at J, with 18 bases in the middle.